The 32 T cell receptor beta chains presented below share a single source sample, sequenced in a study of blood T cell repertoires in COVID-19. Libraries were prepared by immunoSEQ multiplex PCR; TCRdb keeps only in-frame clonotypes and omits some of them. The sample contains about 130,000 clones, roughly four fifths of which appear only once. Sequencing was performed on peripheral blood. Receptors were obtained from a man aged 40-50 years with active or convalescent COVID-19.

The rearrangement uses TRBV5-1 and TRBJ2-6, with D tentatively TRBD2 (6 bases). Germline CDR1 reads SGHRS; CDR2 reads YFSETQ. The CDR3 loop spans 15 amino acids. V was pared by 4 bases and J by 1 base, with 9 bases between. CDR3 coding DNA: TGCGCCAGCAGCCGCGGGGATTCTGGGGCCAACGTCCTGACTTTC. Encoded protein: CASSRGDSGANVLTF.

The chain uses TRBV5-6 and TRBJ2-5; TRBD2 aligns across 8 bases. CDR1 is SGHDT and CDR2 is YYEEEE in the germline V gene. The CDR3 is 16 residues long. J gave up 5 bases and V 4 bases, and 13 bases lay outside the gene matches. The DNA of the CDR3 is TGTGCCAGCAGCCCGACGGGAGCACCGGGAGGGGAGACCCAGTACTTC. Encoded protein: CASSPTGAPGGETQYF. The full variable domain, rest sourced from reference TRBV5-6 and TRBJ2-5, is DAGVTQSPTHLIKTRGQQVTLRCSPKSGHDTVSWYQQALGQGPQFIFQYYEEEERQRGNFPDRFSGHQFPNYSSELNVNALLLGDSALYLCASSPTGAPGGETQYFGPGTRLLVL.

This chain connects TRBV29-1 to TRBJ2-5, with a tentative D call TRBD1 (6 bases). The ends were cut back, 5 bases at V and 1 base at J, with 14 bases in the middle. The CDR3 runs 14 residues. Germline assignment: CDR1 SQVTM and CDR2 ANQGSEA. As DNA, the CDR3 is TGCAGCGTTTACCCGACAGGTCGCCAAGAGACCCAGTACTTC. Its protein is CSVYPTGRQETQYF.

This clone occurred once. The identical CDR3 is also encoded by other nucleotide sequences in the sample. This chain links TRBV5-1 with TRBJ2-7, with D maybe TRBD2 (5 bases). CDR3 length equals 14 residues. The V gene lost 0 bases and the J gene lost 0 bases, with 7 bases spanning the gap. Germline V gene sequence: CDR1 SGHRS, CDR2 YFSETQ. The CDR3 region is CASSLEAGSYEQYF. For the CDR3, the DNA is TGCGCCAGCAGCTTGGAGGCGGGCTCCTACGAGCAGTACTTC. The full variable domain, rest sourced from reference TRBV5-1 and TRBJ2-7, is KAGVTQTPRYLIKTRGQQVTLSCSPISGHRSVSWYQQTPGQGLQFLFEYFSETQRNKGNFPGRFSGRQFSNSRSEMNVSTLELGDSALYLCASSLEAGSYEQYFGPGTRLTVT.

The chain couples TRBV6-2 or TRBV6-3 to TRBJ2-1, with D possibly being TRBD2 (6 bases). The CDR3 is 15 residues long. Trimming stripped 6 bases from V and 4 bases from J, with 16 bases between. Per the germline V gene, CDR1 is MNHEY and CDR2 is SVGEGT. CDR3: CASSLGAGTYNEQFF. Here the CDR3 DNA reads TGTGCCAGCAGCCTCGGGGCGGGGACTTACAATGAGCAGTTCTTC.

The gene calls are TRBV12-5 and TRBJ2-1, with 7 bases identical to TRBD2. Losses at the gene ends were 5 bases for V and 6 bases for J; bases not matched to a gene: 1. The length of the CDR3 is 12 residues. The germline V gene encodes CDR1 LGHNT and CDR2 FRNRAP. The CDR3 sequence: CASGPGGNEQFF. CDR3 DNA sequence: TGTGCTAGTGGTCCGGGGGGCAATGAGCAGTTCTTC.

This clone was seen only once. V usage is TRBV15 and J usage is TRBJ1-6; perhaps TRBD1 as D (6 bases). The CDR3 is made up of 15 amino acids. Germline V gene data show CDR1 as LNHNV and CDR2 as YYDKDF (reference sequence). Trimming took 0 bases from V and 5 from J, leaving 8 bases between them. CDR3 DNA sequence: TGTGCCACCAGCAGAGACAGGACAGATAATTCACCCCTCCACTTT. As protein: CATSRDRTDNSPLHF. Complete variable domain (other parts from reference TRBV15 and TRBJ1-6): DAMVIQNPRYQVTQFGKPVTLSCSQTLNHNVMYWYQQKSSQAPKLLFHYYDKDFNNEADTPDNFQSRRPNTSFCFLDIRSPGLGDTAMYLCATSRDRTDNSPLHFGNGTRLTVT.

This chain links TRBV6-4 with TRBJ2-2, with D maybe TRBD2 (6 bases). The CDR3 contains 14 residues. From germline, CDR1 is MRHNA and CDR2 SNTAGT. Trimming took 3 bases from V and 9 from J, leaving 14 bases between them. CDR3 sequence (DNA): TGTGCCAGCAGTGAAACGGGACTCCCTAGGGAGCTGTTTTTT. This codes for CASSETGLPRELFF.

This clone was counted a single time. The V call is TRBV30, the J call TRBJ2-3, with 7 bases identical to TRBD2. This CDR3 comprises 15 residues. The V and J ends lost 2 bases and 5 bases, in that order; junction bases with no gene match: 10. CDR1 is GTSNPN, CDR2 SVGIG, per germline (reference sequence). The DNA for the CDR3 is TGTGCCTGGAGTAAAGCGGGGTTCTCTCAAGATACGCAGTATTTT. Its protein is CAWSKAGFSQDTQYF.

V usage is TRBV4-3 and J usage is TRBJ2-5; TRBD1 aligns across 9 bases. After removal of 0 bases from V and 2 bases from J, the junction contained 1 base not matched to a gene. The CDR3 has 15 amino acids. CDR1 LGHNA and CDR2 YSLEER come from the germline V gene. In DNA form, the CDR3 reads TGCGCCAGCAGCCAAGATGGGACAGGGCAAGAGACCCAGTACTTC. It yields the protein CASSQDGTGQETQYF.

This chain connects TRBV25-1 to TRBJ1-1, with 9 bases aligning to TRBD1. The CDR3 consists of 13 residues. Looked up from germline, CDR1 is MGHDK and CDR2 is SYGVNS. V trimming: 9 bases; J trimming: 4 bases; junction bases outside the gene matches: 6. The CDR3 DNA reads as TGTGCCAGAAATGGACAGGGGTGCACTGAAGCTTTCTTT. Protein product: CARNGQGCTEAFF.

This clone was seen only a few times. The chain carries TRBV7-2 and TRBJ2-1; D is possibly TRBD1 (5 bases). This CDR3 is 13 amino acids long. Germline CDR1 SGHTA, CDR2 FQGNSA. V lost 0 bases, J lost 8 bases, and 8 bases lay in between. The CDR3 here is CASSLAGPYEQFF. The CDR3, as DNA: TGTGCCAGCAGCTTAGCGGGGCCGTATGAGCAGTTCTTC.

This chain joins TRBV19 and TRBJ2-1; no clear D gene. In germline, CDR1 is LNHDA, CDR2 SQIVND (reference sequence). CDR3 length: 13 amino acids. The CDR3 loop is CASRGVPRDEQFF. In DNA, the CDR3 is TGTGCTTCTCGTGGTGTCCCTCGGGATGAGCAGTTCTTC.

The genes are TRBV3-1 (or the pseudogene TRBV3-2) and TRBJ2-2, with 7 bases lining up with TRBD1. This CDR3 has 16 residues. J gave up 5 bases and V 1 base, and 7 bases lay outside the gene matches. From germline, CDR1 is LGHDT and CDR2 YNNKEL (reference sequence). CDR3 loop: CASSQGQGVKTGELFF. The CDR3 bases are TGTGCCAGCAGCCAAGGGCAGGGGGTAAAAACCGGGGAGCTGTTTTTT.

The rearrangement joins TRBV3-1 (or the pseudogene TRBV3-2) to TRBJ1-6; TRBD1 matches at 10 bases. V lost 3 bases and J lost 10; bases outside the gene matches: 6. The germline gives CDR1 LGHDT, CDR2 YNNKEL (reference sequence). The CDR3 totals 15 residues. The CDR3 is CASSQPGQGHSPLHF. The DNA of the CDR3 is TGTGCCAGCAGCCAGCCGGGACAGGGGCACTCACCCCTCCACTTT.

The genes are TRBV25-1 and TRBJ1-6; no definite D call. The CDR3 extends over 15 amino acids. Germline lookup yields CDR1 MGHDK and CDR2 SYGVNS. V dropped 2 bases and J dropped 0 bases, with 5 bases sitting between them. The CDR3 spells CASSEASSYNSPLHF. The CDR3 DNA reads TGTGCCAGCAGTGAAGCTAGCTCCTATAATTCACCCCTCCACTTT. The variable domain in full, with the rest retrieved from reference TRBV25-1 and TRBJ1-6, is EADIYQTPRYLVIGTGKKITLECSQTMGHDKMYWYQQDPGMELHLIHYSYGVNSTEKGDLSSESTVSRIRTEHFPLTLESARPSHTSQYLCASSEASSYNSPLHFGNGTRLTVT.

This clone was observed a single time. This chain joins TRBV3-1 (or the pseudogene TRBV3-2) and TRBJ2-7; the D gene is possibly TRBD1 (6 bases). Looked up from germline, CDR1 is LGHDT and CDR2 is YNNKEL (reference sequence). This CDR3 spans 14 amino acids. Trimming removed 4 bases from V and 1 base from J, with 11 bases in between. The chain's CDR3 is CASSLSTGSYEQYF. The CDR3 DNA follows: TGTGCCAGCAGCCTTTCGACAGGTTCCTACGAGCAGTACTTC.

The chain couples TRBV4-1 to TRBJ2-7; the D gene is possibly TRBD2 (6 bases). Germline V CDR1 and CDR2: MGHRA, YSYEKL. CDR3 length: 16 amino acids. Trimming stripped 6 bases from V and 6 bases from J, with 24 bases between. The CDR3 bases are TGCGCCAGCAGAAGTCCTCGGGTCCCCAAGGGACTCGAGCAGTACTTC. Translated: CASRSPRVPKGLEQYF.

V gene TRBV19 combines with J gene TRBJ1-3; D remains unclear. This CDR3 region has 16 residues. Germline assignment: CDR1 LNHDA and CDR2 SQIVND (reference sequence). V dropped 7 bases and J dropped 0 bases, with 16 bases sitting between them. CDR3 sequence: CASTTPTASSGNTIYF. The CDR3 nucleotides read TGTGCCAGTACTACCCCAACTGCAAGCTCTGGAAACACCATATATTTT.

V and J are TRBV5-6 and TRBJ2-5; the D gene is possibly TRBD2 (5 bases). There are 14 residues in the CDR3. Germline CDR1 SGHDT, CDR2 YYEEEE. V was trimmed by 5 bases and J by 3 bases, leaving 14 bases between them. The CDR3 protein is CASRPPGLKETQYF. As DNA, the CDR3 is TGTGCCAGCAGACCCCCCGGACTCAAAGAGACCCAGTACTTC.

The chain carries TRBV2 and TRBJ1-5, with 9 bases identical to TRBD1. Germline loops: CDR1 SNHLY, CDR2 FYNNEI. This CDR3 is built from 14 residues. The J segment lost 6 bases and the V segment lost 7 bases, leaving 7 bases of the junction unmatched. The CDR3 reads CASTATTGGQPQHF. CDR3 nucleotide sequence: TGTGCCAGCACTGCAACGACAGGGGGTCAGCCCCAGCATTTT.

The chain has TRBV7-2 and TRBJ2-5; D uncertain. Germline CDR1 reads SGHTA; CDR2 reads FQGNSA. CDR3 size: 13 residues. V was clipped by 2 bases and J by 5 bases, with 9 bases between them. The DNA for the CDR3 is TGTGCCAGCAGCTTAAAGACGAGGGAGACCCAGTACTTC. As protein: CASSLKTRETQYF.

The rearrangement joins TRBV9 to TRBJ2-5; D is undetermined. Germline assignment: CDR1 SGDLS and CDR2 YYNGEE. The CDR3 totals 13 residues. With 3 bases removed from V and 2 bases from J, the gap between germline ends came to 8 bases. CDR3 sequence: CASSARSQETQYF. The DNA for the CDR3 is TGTGCCAGCAGCGCCCGGTCGCAAGAGACCCAGTACTTC.

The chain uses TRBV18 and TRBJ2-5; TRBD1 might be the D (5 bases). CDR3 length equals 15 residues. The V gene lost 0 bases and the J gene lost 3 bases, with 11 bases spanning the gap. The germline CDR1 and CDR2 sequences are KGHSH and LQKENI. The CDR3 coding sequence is TGTGCCAGCTCACCACCGTCGTCCAGGGAAGAGACCCAGTACTTC. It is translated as CASSPPSSREETQYF.

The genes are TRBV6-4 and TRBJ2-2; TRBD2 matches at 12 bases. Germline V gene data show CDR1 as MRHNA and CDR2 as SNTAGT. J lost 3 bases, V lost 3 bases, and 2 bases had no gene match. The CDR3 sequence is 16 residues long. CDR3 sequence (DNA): TGTGCCAGCAGTGAAAGACTAGCGGGGGACACCGGGGAGCTGTTTTTT. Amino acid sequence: CASSERLAGDTGELFF.

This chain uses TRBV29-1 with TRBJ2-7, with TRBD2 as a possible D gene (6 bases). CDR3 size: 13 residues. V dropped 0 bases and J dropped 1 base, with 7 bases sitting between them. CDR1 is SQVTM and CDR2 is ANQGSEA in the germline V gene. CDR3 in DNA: TGCAGCGTTGAAGATGGGGGGTCCTACGAGCAGTACTTC. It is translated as CSVEDGGSYEQYF.

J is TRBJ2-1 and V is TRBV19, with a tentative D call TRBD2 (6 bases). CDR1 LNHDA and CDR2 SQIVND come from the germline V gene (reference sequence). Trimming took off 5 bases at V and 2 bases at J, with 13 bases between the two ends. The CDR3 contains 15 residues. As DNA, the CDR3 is TGTGCCAGTAGTCCTCCGGGGGTCACCTACAATGAGCAGTTCTTC. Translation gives CASSPPGVTYNEQFF.

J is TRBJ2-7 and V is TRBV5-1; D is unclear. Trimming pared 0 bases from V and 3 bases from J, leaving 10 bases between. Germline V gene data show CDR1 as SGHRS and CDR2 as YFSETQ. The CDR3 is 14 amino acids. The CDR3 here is CASSLGSTDYEQYF. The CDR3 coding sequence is TGCGCCAGCAGCTTGGGCTCAACTGACTACGAGCAGTACTTC.

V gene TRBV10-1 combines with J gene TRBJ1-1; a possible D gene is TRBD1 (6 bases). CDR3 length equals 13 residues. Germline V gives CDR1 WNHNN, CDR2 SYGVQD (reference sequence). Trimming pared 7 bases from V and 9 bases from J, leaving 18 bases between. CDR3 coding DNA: TGCGCCAGCATTAGCCGGGACACCCAGCAAGCTTTCTTT. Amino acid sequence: CASISRDTQQAFF.

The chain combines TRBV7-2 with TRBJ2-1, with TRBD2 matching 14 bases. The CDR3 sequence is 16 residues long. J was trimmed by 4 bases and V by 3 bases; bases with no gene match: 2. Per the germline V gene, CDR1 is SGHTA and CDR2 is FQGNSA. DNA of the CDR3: TGTGCCAGCAGCTTCGGACTAGCGGGGGGATACAATGAGCAGTTCTTC. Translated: CASSFGLAGGYNEQFF.

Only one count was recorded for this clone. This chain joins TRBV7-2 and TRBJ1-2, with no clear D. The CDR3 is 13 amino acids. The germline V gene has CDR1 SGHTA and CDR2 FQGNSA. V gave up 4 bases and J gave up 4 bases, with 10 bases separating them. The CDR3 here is CASSSREVYGYTF. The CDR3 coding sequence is TGTGCCAGCAGCTCCCGGGAAGTCTATGGCTACACCTTC.

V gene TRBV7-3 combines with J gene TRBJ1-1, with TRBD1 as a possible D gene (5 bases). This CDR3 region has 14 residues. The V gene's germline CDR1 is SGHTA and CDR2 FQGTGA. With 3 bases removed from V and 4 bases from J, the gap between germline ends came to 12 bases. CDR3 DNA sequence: TGTGCCAGCAGCTTTCCTACAGGTTTCACTGAAGCTTTCTTT. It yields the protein CASSFPTGFTEAFF.